These 10 T cell receptor beta chains share one sample of origin, sequenced in a study of identical twins. TCRdb re-called the 5' RACE reads through MiXCR, storing one row per CDR3 protein. This sample has 350,000 to 450,000 distinct CDR3 sequences, with about a fifth found just once. Sequencing used naive T cells sorted from blood. These receptors were taken from a man in his forties or fifties in good health.

This clonotype has only a few counts. The chain links TRBV20-1 to TRBJ2-5; D gene unclear. Trimming shortened V by 0 bases and J by 5 bases, and 4 bases separated the two germline ends. Germline values: CDR1 DFQATT, CDR2 SNEGSKA (reference sequence). There are 11 residues in the CDR3. CDR3 loop: CSARELETQYF. CDR3 coding DNA: TGCAGTGCTAGAGAGTTGGAGACCCAGTACTTC.

The sample holds a few counts of this clonotype. The V and J genes are TRBV7-9 and TRBJ2-2; no definite D call. Deletions cut 2 bases from V and 5 bases from J, with 12 bases between. CDR3 length: 15 amino acids. Germline V gives CDR1 SEHNR, CDR2 FQNEAQ (reference sequence). The DNA for the CDR3 is TGTGCCAGCAGCTTACGGAGATCTGGGACCGGGGAGCTGTTTTTT. Protein sequence: CASSLRRSGTGELFF.

A few counts support this clonotype. This chain joins TRBV7-6 and TRBJ2-7, with 7 bases that match TRBD1. The CDR3 extends over 13 amino acids. From germline, CDR1 is SGHVS and CDR2 FNYEAQ. V lost 6 bases and J lost 5; bases outside the gene matches: 7. Here the CDR3 reads CASSIDRVDEQYF. CDR3 coding DNA: TGTGCCAGCAGTATCGACAGGGTTGACGAGCAGTACTTC.

J is TRBJ2-3 and V is TRBV29-1; unclear D gene. This CDR3 is built from 11 residues. The V end lost 4 bases, the J end lost 4 bases, and 6 bases lay between the germline ends. CDR1 SQVTM and CDR2 ANQGSEA come from the germline V gene. CDR3 nucleotides: TGCAGCGTTGGAATTCCAGATACGCAGTATTTT. This codes for CSVGIPDTQYF.

This clonotype was counted at least ten times. The chain has TRBV4-2 and TRBJ2-7; D might be TRBD2 (6 bases). From germline, CDR1 is LGHNA and CDR2 YNFKEQ. This CDR3 region has 15 residues. Trimming cost V 0 bases and J 7 bases, with 16 bases left between them. CDR3 protein: CASSQETGGKGEQYF. DNA for the CDR3: TGTGCCAGCAGCCAAGAAACCGGCGGGAAGGGTGAGCAGTACTTC.

V gene TRBV7-2 combines with J gene TRBJ2-3; 7 bases line up with TRBD2. This CDR3 region has 16 residues. Germline V gene sequence: CDR1 SGHTA, CDR2 FQGNSA. V trimming: 5 bases; J trimming: 1 base; junction bases outside the gene matches: 9. CDR3 amino acids: CASSRAHAGGTDTQYF. As DNA, the CDR3 is TGTGCCAGCAGCCGGGCCCATGCGGGGGGCACAGATACGCAGTATTTT.

At least ten counts were recorded for this clonotype. V is TRBV4-3 and J is TRBJ2-3; D perhaps matches TRBD2 (6 bases). The CDR3 has 18 amino acids. Germline V CDR1 and CDR2: LGHNA, YSLEER. The V end lost 2 bases, the J end lost 4 bases, and 22 bases lay between the germline ends. The CDR3 loop reads CASSQSVLGRGKADTQYF. The DNA of the CDR3 is TGCGCCAGCAGCCAATCTGTGCTGGGTCGCGGGAAAGCAGATACGCAGTATTTT.

This chain links TRBV6-1 with TRBJ2-3; 7 nucleotides match TRBD2. Losses at the gene ends were 5 bases for V and 0 bases for J; bases not matched to a gene: 5. Germline loops: CDR1 MNHNS, CDR2 SASEGT. The CDR3 contains 15 residues. The CDR3 protein is CASSPGLVSTDTQYF. The DNA of the CDR3 is TGTGCCAGCAGTCCCGGACTAGTTAGCACAGATACGCAGTATTTT.

This clonotype has at least ten counts. The chain couples TRBV20-1 to TRBJ1-1; a weak D match, TRBD1 (5 bases). Trimming removed 6 bases from V and 0 bases from J, with 23 bases in between. Germline CDR1 and CDR2: DFQATT and SNEGSKA (reference sequence). The CDR3 loop spans 17 amino acids. CDR3 protein: CSANHPLQGNLNTEAFF. The CDR3, as DNA: TGCAGTGCCAATCATCCGCTCCAGGGCAACTTGAACACTGAAGCTTTCTTT.

The sample holds a few counts of this clonotype. The chain links TRBV5-5 to TRBJ1-2; unclear D gene. V was cut by 4 bases and J by 7 bases, with 11 bases left in between. This CDR3 region has 12 residues. From germline, CDR1 is SGHKS and CDR2 YYEKEE (reference sequence). CDR3 bases: TGTGCCAGCAGCCTCGCGGAAACTGGCTACACCTTC. Residues: CASSLAETGYTF.